This T cell receptor beta chain was profiled in a study of OX40 agonist ivuxolimab in advanced cancers. Study-wide results and caveats: Relative to CD4+, CD8+ T cells held more expanded clones on average.

This CDR3 spans 14 amino acids. The germline gives CDR1 SGHRS, CDR2 YFSETQ. V was pared by 7 bases and J by 4 bases, with 17 bases between. In regard to this clone: The target antigen is unknown.

TCRdb's table, derived via immunoSEQ multiplex PCR, lists solely in-frame clones and lacks some. Counted here are over 55,000 clones, around 83% occurring once; the ten biggest clones make up 0.7%. The source material was CD4+ or CD8+ T cells sorted from blood, sampled in a trial of the OX40 agonist ivuxolimab. The receptor comes from an adult with an advanced solid tumor such as melanoma, head and neck, liver or kidney cancer. This rearrangement joins TRBV5-1 to TRBJ1-2; D call uncertain. The CDR3 reads CASDMGGKIYGYTF. CDR3 nucleotide sequence: TGCGCCAGCGACATGGGCGGGAAGATCTATGGCTACACCTTC.